The rows below give T cell receptor beta chains drawn from one sample of a study of cytomegalovirus exposure and HLA in healthy donors. Libraries were prepared by immunoSEQ multiplex PCR; TCRdb keeps only in-frame clonotypes and omits some of them. The sample includes approximately 140,000 clones, approximately 67% of them seen just once. Sample: PBMCs. The receptors come from a woman aged 60-70 years in good health and CMV-seronegative. The CDR3 runs from the conserved cysteine through the conserved F or W. Each record gives: clone size, CDR3 length, V gene, J gene, CDR3 protein. Not all rows give a size; the values are once, few, many and, for expanded clones, a class.

.	15	TRBV5-1	TRBJ2-7	CASSLMAGPPEEQYF
.	16	TRBV5-1	TRBJ1-1	CASSPQTGSTNTEAFF
.	14	TRBV5-6	TRBJ1-5	CASSFTGEDQPQHF
.	16	TRBV2	TRBJ2-6	CASSRDRGIGANVLTF
.	13	TRBV7-9	TRBJ1-2	CASSPYDRAGYTF
.	14	TRBV28	TRBJ1-5	CASSLPPGAQPQHF
once	12	TRBV28	TRBJ1-2	CASSSGIYGYTF
once	14	TRBV18	TRBJ2-3	CASSPGQGTDTQYF
.	14	TRBV5-1	TRBJ2-3	CASSLVAATDTQYF
.	15	TRBV7-2	TRBJ1-4	CASSLSGGTNEKLFF
.	15	TRBV28	TRBJ2-7	CASSPPTGQTHEQYF
once	16	TRBV5-1	TRBJ2-3	CASSPLGGAITDTQYF
.	17	TRBV5-4	TRBJ2-7	CASSSRLAALSSYEQYF
.	15	TRBV15	TRBJ2-6	CATSTDSSGANVLTF
once	18	TRBV19	TRBJ2-1	CASSMKGLAGGSYNEQFF
once	17	TRBV27	TRBJ2-7	CASSNNPRAAGSYEQYF
.	14	TRBV7-9	TRBJ1-1	CASSLATGYTEAFF
.	15	TRBV5-4	TRBJ1-3	CASSFRGDSGNTIYF
.	15	TRBV27	TRBJ2-3	CASSRRTSGVDTQYF
.	12	TRBV7-9	TRBJ1-1	CASSGGQGEAFF
.	11	TRBV6-6	TRBJ2-3	CASTGTDTQYF
.	15	TRBV19	TRBJ2-7	CASSPDRTLSYEQYF
few	13	TRBV5-8	TRBJ1-2	CASSGGYSYGYTF
once	15	TRBV6-5	TRBJ2-3	CASSSTRVLGDTQYF
.	13	TRBV6-1	TRBJ1-5	CASQGGSNQPQHF
.	14	TRBV10-3	TRBJ2-2	CAISERQSTGELFF
.	15	TRBV5-1	TRBJ2-5	CASSSAWTGWETQYF
few	15	TRBV19	TRBJ1-2	CASTLTGGDRSGYTF
.	16	TRBV5-1	TRBJ2-1	CASSLGLAGVRNEQFF
once	15	TRBV5-6	TRBJ1-6	CASSLGQAGNSPLHF
few	14	TRBV5-1	TRBJ2-7	CASSLTGQVYEQYF
once	14	TRBV5-4	TRBJ1-1	CASSRGQDRTEAFF
medium-sized	16	TRBV27	TRBJ1-5	CASSLDSSSSNQPQHF
.	16	TRBV4-3	TRBJ2-3	CASSQDRLAGADTQYF
.	20	TRBV18	TRBJ2-1	CASSTFRVGRGGGSSDEQFF
.	15	TRBV4-3	TRBJ2-7	CASSQDGSGRGEQYF
.	15	TRBV5-4	TRBJ2-3	CASSRSGSSTDTQYF
few	15	TRBV4-2	TRBJ1-5	CASSRTGDTNQPQHF
.	14	TRBV5-6	TRBJ1-2	CASSLVDRVSGYTF
few	15	TRBV5-1	TRBJ2-3	CASSLSGGESDTQYF
once	15	TRBV5-1	TRBJ1-4	CASSLAGTGTEKLFF
.	11	TRBV7-9	TRBJ2-7	CASSFNYEQYF
once	16	TRBV15	TRBJ1-4	CATSRVSPRFNEKLFF
.	14	TRBV29-1	TRBJ1-1	CSVVVGTGFTEAFF
.	15	TRBV4-3	TRBJ2-7	CASSQGGGKTYEQYF
.	16	TRBV28	TRBJ2-7	CASRPNPGTGVYEQYF
few	14	TRBV7-2	TRBJ2-3	CASSYRGKADTQYF
.	13	TRBV9	TRBJ2-1	CASTRDLTNEQFF
once	15	TRBV7-9	TRBJ1-2	CASSLSRTGGFGYTF
.	15	TRBV4-2	TRBJ1-5	CASRLSREEYQPQHF
.	15	TRBV7-2	TRBJ1-1	CASSRRSTGPTEAFF
.	13	TRBV19	TRBJ1-1	CASSNRVNTEAFF
.	16	TRBV5-1	TRBJ2-2	CASSRLDRGSTGELFF
.	15	TRBV5-6	TRBJ2-7	CASSLVGAGSYEQYF
.	13	TRBV6-1	TRBJ1-5	CASSAGGNQPQHF
few	14	TRBV28	TRBJ1-1	CASSPLGRGGEAFF
few	14	TRBV7-2	TRBJ1-1	CASSITGGSPEAFF